This T cell receptor (beta chain) was recovered during a study of OX40 agonist ivuxolimab in advanced cancers. About the full investigation: The costimulatory receptor OX40 (CD134) was targeted by ivuxolimab, a fully human IgG2 agonistic monoclonal antibody. In the dose-escalation cohort, about four fifths of patients were male, and the mean age was 60 years with a range of roughly 20 to 85. The paper describes the monotherapy dose-escalation part (N of about 57 patients) of the phase I trial of ivuxolimab. Peripheral TCRbeta sequencing was intended to test whether TCR sequence diversity was altered and clonal T-cell expansion was caused by ivuxolimab. Partial responses occurred in three dose-escalation patients: two with cutaneous melanoma and one with hepatocellular carcinoma. Patients were allowed to have had prior anti-PD-1, anti-PD-L1 or anti-CTLA-4 therapy, and approximately 40% of the dose-escalation patients had been treated with checkpoint inhibitors. Of the 50 or so patients in dose escalation, 19 had hepatocellular carcinoma, some 15 had melanoma, 9 had renal cell carcinoma and 9 had head and neck cancer. Intravenous ivuxolimab was administered to patients every 2 weeks at six dose levels: 0.01, 0.1, 0.3, 1.5, 3 and 10 mg/kg.

About this clone: Its antigen is unknown. No base quality values were provided; no much bigger clone lies one nucleotide off.

Genomic DNA was extracted from sorted cells for sequencing of the TCRbeta CDR3 region. The immunoSEQ Assay was used to sequence the TCRbeta CDR3 regions. TCRdb holds this immuneACCESS table with in-frame rearrangements only. Some clones are missing; in checked studies, unresolved V genes explain under half, and the rest has no known cause. A total of about 37,000 clones appear in this sample, 70% to 85% of them only once. Jointly, the top ten make up roughly a fifth of the sample. The CDR3 runs 14 amino acids, cysteine and phenylalanine included. CDR3 DNA is the only sequence kept; it has 42 bases, read in frame from the first base. Trimming at the junction amounts to 8 bases on V and 5 bases on J, and the germline ends lie 16 bases apart. From a lookup of the germline V gene, CDR1 and CDR2 are MGHRA and YSYEKL. The trial excluded patients who had a history of autoimmune disease or were on systemic immunosuppression. Peripheral blood for TCR sequencing was drawn from every dose cohort at baseline, at cycle 4 day 1 and at cycle 7 day 1. Samples came from an open-label, multicenter, first-in-human phase I dose-escalation trial of ivuxolimab. Adults with locally advanced or metastatic head and neck squamous cell, hepatocellular, melanoma or renal cell carcinoma were enrolled in the trial. Before TCR sequencing, CD4+ T cells and CD8+ T cells from peripheral blood were sorted into separate populations.

Points the paper makes about the study in general: After ivuxolimab, more expanded clones were found on average in CD8+ T cells than in CD4+ T cells. In partial responders in the 0.1-3.0 mg/kg groups, normalized peripheral clonal expansion was found to be among the lowest, especially among CD8+ T cells. The antigen specificity of the peripheral T cells that underwent clonal expansion was not determined. Low levels of normalized T-cell clonal expansion were also seen in some patients who did not respond. At doses of 0.1 to 3.0 mg/kg, clonal expansion of both CD4+ and CD8+ T cells in blood was seen between baseline and week 6.

This TCR was sampled from an adult with an advanced solid tumor such as melanoma, head and neck, liver or kidney cancer. This sequence uses TRBV4-1 and TRBJ1-5; perhaps TRBD1 is the D gene, with 6 bases matching. The sample was CD4+ or CD8+ T cells sorted from blood, taken in a trial of the OX40 agonist ivuxolimab. The CDR3 here reads CASGGTPSDQPQHF. In nucleotide form, the sequence is TGCGCCAGCGGTGGGACACCATCGGATCAGCCCCAGCATTTT.